Each of the 3 T cell receptor beta chains below was sequenced from the same sample in a study of OX40 agonist ivuxolimab in advanced cancers. The method was immunoSEQ multiplex PCR; TCRdb's version includes in-frame clones alone and lacks a portion of them. Found here are about 52,000 clones, 85% to 95% of them singletons; the top ten hold around 10%. The sequencing used CD4+ or CD8+ T cells sorted from blood, collected in a trial of the OX40 agonist ivuxolimab. The receptors here all came from an adult with an advanced solid tumor such as melanoma, head and neck, liver or kidney cancer.

The count of this clone is one. This sequence joins TRBV9 and TRBJ2-1, with TRBD2 as a possible D gene (6 bases). CDR1 and CDR2 from the germline V gene are SGDLS and YYNGEE. The V end lost 4 bases, the J end lost 1 base, and 6 bases lay between the germline ends. This CDR3 has 13 amino acids. The DNA of the CDR3 is TGTGCCAGCAGCCGGGAGTCCTACAATGAGCAGTTCTTC. Amino acid sequence: CASSRESYNEQFF.

This chain uses TRBV25-1 with TRBJ2-1; no definite D call. The CDR3 covers 12 residues. Per germline, CDR1 MGHDK and CDR2 SYGVNS. V gave up 7 bases and J gave up 7 bases, with 11 bases separating them. Written as DNA, the CDR3 is TGTGCCAGCACTGCCCCTGGGAATGAGCAGTTCTTC. It translates to CASTAPGNEQFF.

V usage is TRBV4-1 and J usage is TRBJ2-7; 15 bases match TRBD2. This CDR3 contains 18 residues. The V and J ends lost 2 bases and 3 bases, in that order; junction bases with no gene match: 8. CDR1 MGHRA and CDR2 YSYEKL come from the germline V gene. CDR3 in DNA: TGCGCCAGCAGCCAATTGGGACTAGCGGGAGGTGAAATCTACGAGCAGTACTTC. Protein: CASSQLGLAGGEIYEQYF.